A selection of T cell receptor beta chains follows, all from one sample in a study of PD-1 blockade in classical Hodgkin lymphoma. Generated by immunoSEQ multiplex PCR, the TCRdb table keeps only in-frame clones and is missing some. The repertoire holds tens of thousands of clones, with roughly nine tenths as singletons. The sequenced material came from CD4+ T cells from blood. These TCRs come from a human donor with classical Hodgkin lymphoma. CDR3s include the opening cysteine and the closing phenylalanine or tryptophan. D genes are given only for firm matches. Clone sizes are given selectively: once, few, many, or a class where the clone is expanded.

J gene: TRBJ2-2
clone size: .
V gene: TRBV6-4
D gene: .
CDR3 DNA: TGTGCCAGCAGTGACCGACCGACCGGGGAGCTGTTTTTT
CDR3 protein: CASSDRPTGELFF

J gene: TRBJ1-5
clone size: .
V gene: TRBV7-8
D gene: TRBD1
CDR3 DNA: TGTGCCAGCAGCTACCAGACAGGGGTGAATCAGCCCCAGCATTTT
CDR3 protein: CASSYQTGVNQPQHF

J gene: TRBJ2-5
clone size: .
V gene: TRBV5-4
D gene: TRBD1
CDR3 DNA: TGTGCCAGCAGCTTGAGCCGGGACAGGGGGGGAGAGACCCAGTACTTC
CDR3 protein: CASSLSRDRGGETQYF

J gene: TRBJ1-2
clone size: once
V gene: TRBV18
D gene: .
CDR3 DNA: TGTGCCAGCTCACCACCTGTCTTAGCTAACTATGGCTACACCTTC
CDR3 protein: CASSPPVLANYGYTF

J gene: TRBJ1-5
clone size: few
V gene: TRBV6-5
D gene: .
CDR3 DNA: TGTGCCAGTAGCAGACAGATCAATCAGCCCCAGCATTTT
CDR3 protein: CASSRQINQPQHF

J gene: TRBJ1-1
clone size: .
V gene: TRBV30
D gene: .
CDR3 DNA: TGTGCCTGGAGTGTACTAAGTTCTAGTGGGACTGAAGCTTTCTTT
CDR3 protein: CAWSVLSSSGTEAFF

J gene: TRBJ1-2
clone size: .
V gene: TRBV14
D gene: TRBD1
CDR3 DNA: TGTGCCAGCAGCCAGGGCGACAGGGTTGGCTACACCTTC
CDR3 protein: CASSQGDRVGYTF

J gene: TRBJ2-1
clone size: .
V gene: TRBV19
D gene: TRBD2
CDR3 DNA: TGTGCCAGTAGTATAGAACTAGCGGTAACCTACAATGAGCAGTTCTTC
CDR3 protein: CASSIELAVTYNEQFF

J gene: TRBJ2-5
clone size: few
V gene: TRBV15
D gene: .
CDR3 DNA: TGTGCCACCAGCACCCGGGGCGGCCAAGAGACCCAGTACTTC
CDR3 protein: CATSTRGGQETQYF

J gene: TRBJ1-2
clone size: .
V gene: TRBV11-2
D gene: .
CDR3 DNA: TGTGCCAGCAGCCAAGGTCCAGTTGGGGGCTACACCTTC
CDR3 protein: CASSQGPVGGYTF

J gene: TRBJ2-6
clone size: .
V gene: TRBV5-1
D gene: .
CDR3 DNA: TGCGCCAGCAGGGGGCAGGGGTCCGCTGGGGCCAACGTCCTGACTTTC
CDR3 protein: CASRGQGSAGANVLTF

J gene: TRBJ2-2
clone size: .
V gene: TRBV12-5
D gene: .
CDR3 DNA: TGTGCTAGTGGCCCCGGGACCGAGACCGGGGAGCTGTTTTTT
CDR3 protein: CASGPGTETGELFF

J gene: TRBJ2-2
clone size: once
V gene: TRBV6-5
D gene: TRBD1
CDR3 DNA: TGTGCCAGCACAGGGGGCGCTTCCGGGGAGCTGTTTTTT
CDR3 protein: CASTGGASGELFF

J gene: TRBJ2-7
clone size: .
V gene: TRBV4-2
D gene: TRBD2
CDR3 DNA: TGTGCCAGCAGCCAAGGGGAGGGGTCCTACGAGCAGTACTTC
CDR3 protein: CASSQGEGSYEQYF

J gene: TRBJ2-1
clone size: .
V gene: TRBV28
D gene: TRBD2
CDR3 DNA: TGTGCCAGCAGTTTAGGTGGGAGGGGCGATGAGCAGTTCTTC
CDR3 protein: CASSLGGRGDEQFF

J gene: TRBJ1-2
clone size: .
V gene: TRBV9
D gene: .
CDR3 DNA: TGTGCCAGCAGCGTAAGGGGCAGCGATTCTGAAGGCTACACCTTC
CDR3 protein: CASSVRGSDSEGYTF

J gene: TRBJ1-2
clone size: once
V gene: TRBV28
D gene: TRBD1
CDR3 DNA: TGTGCCAGCAGCCCGGGACAGCGCTATGGCTACACCTTC
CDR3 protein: CASSPGQRYGYTF

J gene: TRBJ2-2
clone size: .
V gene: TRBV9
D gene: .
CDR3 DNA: TGTGCCAGCAGCGTAGAACTCTGGGCCAAGAACACCGGGGAGCTGTTTTTT
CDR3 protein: CASSVELWAKNTGELFF

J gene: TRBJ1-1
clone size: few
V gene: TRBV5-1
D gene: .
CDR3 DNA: TGCGCCAGCAGCTTGGTGGCGGGTGAGAACACTGAAGCTTTCTTT
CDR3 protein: CASSLVAGENTEAFF

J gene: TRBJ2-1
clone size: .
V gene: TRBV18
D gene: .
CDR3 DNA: TGTGCCAGCTCACCACCTGGACTACCCGATGAGCAGTTCTTC
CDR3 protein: CASSPPGLPDEQFF

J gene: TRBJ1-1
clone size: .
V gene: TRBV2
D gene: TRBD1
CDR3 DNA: TGTGCCAGCAGTCTGGACAGGGGTCGAGCTTTCTTT
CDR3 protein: CASSLDRGRAFF

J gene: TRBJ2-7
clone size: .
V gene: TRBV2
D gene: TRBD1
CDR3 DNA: TGTGCCAGCAGCCGGGACAGGGTCGACGAGCAGTACTTC
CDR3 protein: CASSRDRVDEQYF

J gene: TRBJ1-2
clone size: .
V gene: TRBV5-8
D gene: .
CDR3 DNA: TGTGCCAGCAGCTCCGACATGTCCATCTATGGCTACACCTTC
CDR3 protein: CASSSDMSIYGYTF

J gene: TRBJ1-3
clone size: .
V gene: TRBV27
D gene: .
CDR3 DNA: TGTGCCAGCAGTCCCTCGGGGGCAGCACACTCTGGAAACACCATATATTTT
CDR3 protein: CASSPSGAAHSGNTIYF

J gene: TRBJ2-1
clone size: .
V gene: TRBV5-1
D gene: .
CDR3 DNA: TGCGCCAGCTTCCCCGGGCCCCCCCAGTACAATGAGCAGTTCTTC
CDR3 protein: CASFPGPPQYNEQFF

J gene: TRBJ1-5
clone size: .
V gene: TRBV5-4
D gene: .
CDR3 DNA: TGTGCCAGCAGCTTGGCGGGGTCTAGCAATCAGCCCCAGCATTTT
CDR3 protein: CASSLAGSSNQPQHF

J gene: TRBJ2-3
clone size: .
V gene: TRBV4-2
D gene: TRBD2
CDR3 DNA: TGTGCCAGCAGCCGAGGCAGCGGGGGCACAGATACGCAGTATTTT
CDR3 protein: CASSRGSGGTDTQYF

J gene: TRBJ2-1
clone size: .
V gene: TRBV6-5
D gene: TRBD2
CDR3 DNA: TGTGCCAGCAGGCCCGGACTAGCGGTCAATGAGCAGTTCTTC
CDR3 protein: CASRPGLAVNEQFF

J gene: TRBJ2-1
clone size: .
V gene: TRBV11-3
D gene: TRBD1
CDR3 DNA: TGTGCCAGCAGTCGGGGACAGGAAAGGGGTTCGGGCTACAATGAGCAGTTCTTC
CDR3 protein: CASSRGQERGSGYNEQFF

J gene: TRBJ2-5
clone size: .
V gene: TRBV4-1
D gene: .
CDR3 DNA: TGCGCCAGCCGGAAGAGGGGGGATGGCCAAGAGACCCAGTACTTC
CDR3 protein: CASRKRGDGQETQYF

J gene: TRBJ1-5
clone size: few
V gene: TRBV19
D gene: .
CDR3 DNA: TGTGCCAGTAGTATAAGAGGTTCCAATCAGCCCCAGCATTTT
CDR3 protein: CASSIRGSNQPQHF

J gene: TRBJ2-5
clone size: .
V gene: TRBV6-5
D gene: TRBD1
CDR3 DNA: TGTGCCAGCAGTTACCGCCTCGGGCAGGGGGCGGAGACCCAGTACTTC
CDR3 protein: CASSYRLGQGAETQYF

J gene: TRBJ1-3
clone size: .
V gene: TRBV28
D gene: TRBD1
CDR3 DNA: TGTGCCAGCAGTTACGGGACAGGGTTTCGAAACACCATATATTTT
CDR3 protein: CASSYGTGFRNTIYF

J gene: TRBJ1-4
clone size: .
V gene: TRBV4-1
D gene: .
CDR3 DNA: TGCGCCAGCAGCCAGACCATGGGGGGTAATGAAAAACTGTTTTTT
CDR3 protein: CASSQTMGGNEKLFF

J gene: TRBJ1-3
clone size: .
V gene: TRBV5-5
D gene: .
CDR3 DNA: TGTGCCAGCAGCTTGGAACGGCCCAGCAGCTCTGGAAACACCATATATTTT
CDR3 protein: CASSLERPSSSGNTIYF

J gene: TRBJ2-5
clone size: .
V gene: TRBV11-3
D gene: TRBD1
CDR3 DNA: TGTGCCAGCAGCTTGACCCGGACAGGCCAGGAGACCCAGTACTTC
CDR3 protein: CASSLTRTGQETQYF

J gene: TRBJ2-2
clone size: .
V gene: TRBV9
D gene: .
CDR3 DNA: TGTGCCAGCAGCGTAGTAGGGGGGGAGCTGTTTTTT
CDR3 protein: CASSVVGGELFF

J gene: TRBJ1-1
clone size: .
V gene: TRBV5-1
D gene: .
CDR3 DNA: TGCGCCAGCAGCTTTAACGGGAACACTGAAGCTTTCTTT
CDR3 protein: CASSFNGNTEAFF

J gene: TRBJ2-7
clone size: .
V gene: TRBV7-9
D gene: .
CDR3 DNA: TGTGCCAGCAGCCTAGGTGGCGGGACAACCTACGAGCAGTACTTC
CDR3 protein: CASSLGGGTTYEQYF

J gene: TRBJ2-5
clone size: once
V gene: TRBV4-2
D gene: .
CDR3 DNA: TGTGCCAGCAGCCCTGACCAAGGGGGACTGACGTACTTC
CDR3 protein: CASSPDQGGLTYF

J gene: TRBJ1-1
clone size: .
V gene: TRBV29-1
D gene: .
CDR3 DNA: TGCAGCGTAGCTAGACAGGCAATGAACACTGAAGCTTTCTTT
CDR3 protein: CSVARQAMNTEAFF

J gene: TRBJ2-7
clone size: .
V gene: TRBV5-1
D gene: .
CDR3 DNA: TGCGCCAGCAGCATCAACCTGCTAGAATCGCAGTACTTC
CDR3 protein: CASSINLLESQYF

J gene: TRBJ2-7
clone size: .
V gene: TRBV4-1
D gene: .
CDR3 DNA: TGCGCCAGCAGCCAAGATAGGGTCCACCACCAGTACTTC
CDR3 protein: CASSQDRVHHQYF

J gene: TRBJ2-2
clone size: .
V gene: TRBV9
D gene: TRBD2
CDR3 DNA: TGTGCCAGCAGCTCATCTAGCGGGGAGGTTACCGGGGAGCTGTTTTTT
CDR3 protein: CASSSSSGEVTGELFF

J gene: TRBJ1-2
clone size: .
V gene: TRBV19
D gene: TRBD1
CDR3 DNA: TGTGCCAGTAGGCAACAGGGGAACTATGGCTACACCTTC
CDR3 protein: CASRQQGNYGYTF

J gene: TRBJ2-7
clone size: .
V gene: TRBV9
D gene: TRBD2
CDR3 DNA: TGTGCCAGCAGCGTAGGCTCTAGCGGGCTCCCCTACGAGCAGTACTTC
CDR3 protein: CASSVGSSGLPYEQYF

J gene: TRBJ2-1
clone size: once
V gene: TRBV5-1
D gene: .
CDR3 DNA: TGCGCCAGCAGAGGCTCTGGCTCGGGAAATGAGCAGTTCTTC
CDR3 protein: CASRGSGSGNEQFF

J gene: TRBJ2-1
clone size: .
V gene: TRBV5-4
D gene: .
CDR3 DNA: TGTGCCAGCAGCTGGGGAGGAGAGCAGTTCTTC
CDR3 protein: CASSWGGEQFF

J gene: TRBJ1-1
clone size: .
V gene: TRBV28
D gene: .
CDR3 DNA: TGTGCCAGCACCGTATCAGGGTTTGGGCTGAACACTGAAGCTTTCTTT
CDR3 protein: CASTVSGFGLNTEAFF

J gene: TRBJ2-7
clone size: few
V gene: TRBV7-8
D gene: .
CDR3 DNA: TGTGCCAGCAGCTTAGATACAGGGCCCTACGAGCAGTACTTC
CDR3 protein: CASSLDTGPYEQYF